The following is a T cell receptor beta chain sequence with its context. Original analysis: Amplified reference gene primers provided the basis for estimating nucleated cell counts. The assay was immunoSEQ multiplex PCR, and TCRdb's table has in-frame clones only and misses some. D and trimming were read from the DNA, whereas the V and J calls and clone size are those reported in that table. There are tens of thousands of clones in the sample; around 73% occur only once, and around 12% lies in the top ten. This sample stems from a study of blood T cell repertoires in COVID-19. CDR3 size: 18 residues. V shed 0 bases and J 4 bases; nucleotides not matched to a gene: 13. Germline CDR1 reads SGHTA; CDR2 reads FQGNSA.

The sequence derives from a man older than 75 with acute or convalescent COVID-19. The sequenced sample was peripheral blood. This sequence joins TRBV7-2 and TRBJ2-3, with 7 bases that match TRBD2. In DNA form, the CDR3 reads TGTGCCAGCAGCTTAGCTTTCAGACGCGGGAGAAGGTCAGATACGCAGTATTTT. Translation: CASSLAFRRGRRSDTQYF.